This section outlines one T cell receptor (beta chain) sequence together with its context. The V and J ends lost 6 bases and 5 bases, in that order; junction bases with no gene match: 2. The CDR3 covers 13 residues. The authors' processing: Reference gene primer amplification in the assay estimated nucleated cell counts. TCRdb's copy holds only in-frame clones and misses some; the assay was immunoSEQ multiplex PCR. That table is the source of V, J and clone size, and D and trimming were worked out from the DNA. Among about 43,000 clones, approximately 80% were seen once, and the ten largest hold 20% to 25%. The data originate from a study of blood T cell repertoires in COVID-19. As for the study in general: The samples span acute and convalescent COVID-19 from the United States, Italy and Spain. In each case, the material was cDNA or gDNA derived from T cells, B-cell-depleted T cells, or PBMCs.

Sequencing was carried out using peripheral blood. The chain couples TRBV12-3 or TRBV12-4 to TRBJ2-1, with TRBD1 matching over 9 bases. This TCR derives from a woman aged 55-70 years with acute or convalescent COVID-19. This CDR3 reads CASRRDRDNEQFF. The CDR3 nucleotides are TGTGCCAGCAGACGGGACAGGGACAATGAGCAGTTCTTC.